One sample yielded the 3 T cell receptor beta chains listed below, sequenced in a study of blood T cell repertoires in COVID-19. Here immunoSEQ multiplex PCR was the method, and the copy in TCRdb shows in-frame clones only, minus some. The sample has about 55,000 clones, less than 90% seen once. The sample was peripheral blood. These receptors came from a woman aged 55-70 years with acute or convalescent COVID-19.

This rearrangement joins TRBV2 to TRBJ2-7; 9 bases align to TRBD1. Germline-derived CDR1 and CDR2 are SNHLY and FYNNEI. V shed 7 bases and J 6 bases; nucleotides not matched to a gene: 10. The CDR3 extends over 14 amino acids. CDR3 sequence reads: CASKRDRDLGEQYF. The CDR3 DNA sequence: TGTGCCAGCAAGAGGGACAGGGACCTTGGCGAGCAGTACTTC. The variable domain in full, completed from reference TRBV2 and TRBJ2-7, reads EPEVTQTPSHQVTQMGQEVILRCVPISNHLYFYWYRQILGQKVEFLVSFYNNEISEKSEIFDDQFSVERPDGSNFTLKIRSTKLEDSAMYFCASKRDRDLGEQYFGPGTRLTVT.

The chain is built from TRBV5-1 and TRBJ1-2; possible D gene TRBD1, 5 bases. The CDR3 is 15 amino acids. Germline V gives CDR1 SGHRS, CDR2 YFSETQ. Deletions cut 3 bases from V and 8 bases from J, with 20 bases between. CDR3 bases: TGCGCCAGCAGCTGGGGGGTTCAGGCGGAGGGAGGCTACACCTTC. Translation gives CASSWGVQAEGGYTF.

The genes are TRBV5-1 and TRBJ2-5; perhaps TRBD1 as D (5 bases). V dropped 4 bases and J dropped 2 bases, with 12 bases sitting between them. Per germline, CDR1 SGHRS and CDR2 YFSETQ. There are 14 residues in the CDR3. The CDR3 DNA is TGCGCCAGCAGCGTGACAGCCCAACAAGAGACCCAGTACTTC. It yields the protein CASSVTAQQETQYF.